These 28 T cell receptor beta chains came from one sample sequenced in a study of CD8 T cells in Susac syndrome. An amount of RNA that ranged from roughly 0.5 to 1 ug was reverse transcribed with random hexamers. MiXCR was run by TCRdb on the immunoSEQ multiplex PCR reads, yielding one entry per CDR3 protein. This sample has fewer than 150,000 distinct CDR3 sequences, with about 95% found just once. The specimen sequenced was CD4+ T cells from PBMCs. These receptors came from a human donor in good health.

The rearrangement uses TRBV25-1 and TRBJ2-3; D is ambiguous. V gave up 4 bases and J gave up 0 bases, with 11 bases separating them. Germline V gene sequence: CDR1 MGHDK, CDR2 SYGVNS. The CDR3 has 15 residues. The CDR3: CASSVVGTSTDTQYF. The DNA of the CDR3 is TGTGCCAGCAGTGTTGTCGGAACTAGCACAGATACGCAGTATTTT. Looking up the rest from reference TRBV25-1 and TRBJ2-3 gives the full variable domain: EADIYQTPRYLVIGTGKKITLECSQTMGHDKMYWYQQDPGMELHLIHYSYGVNSTEKGDLSSESTVSRIRTEHFPLTLESARPSHTSQYLCASSVVGTSTDTQYFGPGTRLTVL.

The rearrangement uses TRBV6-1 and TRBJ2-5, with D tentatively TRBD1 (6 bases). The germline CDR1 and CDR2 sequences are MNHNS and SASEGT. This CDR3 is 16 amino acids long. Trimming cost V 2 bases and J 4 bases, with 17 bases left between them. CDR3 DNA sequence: TGTGCCAGCAGTGAATTCAGGGGATACCCTCTAGAGACCCAGTACTTC. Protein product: CASSEFRGYPLETQYF.

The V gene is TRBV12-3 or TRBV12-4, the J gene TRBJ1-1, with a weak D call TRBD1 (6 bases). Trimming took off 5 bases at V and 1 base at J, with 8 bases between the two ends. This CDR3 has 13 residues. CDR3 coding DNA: TGTGCCAGCAGTATGGGACAGAACACTGAAGCTTTCTTT. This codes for CASSMGQNTEAFF.

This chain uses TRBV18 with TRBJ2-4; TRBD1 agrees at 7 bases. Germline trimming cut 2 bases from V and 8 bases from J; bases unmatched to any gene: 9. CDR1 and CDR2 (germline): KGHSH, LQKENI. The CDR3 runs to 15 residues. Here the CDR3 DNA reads TGTGCCAGCTCACCAAGCCCGACAGGGTTAGACATTCAGTACTTC. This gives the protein CASSPSPTGLDIQYF.

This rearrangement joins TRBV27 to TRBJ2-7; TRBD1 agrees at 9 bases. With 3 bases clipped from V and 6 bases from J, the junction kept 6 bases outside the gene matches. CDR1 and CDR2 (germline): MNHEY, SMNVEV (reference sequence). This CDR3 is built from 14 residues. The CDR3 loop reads CASSFRDRDREQYF. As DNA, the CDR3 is TGTGCCAGCAGTTTTAGGGACAGGGATCGCGAGCAGTACTTC.

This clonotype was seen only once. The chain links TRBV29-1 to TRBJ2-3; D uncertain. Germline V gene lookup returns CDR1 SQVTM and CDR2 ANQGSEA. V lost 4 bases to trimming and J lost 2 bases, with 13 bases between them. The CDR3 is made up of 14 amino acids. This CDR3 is CSVAGPGPTDTQYF. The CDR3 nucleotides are TGCAGCGTTGCCGGGCCAGGTCCCACAGATACGCAGTATTTT.

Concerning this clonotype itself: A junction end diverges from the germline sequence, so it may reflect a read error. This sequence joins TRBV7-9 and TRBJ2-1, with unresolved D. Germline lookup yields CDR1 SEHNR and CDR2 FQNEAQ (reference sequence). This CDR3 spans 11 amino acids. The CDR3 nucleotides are TGTGCCAGCAGCTCCGACGCCAAGGCGCTCTTC. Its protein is CASSSDAKALF.

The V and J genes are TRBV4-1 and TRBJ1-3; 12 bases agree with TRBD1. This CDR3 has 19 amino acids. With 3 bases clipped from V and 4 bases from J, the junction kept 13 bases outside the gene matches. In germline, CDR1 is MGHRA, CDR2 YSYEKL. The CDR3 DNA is TGCGCCAGCAGCCATCCCGGGACAGGGGGCCGGAGGTTCGGAAACACCATATATTTT. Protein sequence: CASSHPGTGGRRFGNTIYF.

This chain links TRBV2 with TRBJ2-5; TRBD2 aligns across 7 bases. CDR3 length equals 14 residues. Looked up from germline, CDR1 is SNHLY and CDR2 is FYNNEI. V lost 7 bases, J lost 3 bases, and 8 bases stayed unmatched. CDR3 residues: CASTQSGLEETQYF. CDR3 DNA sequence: TGTGCCAGCACTCAAAGCGGACTAGAAGAGACCCAGTACTTC.

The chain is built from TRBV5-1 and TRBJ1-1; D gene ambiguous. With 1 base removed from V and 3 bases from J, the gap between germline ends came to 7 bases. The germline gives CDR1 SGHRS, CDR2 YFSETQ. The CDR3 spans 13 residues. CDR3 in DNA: TGCGCCAGCAGCTTGACATACGACACTGAAGCTTTCTTT. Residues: CASSLTYDTEAFF.

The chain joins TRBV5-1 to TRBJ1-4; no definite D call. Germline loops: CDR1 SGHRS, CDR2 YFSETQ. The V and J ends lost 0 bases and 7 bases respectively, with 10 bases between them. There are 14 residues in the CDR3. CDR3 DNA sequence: TGCGCCAGCAGCTTGGGGGCAGGCTCTGAAAAACTGTTTTTT. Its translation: CASSLGAGSEKLFF. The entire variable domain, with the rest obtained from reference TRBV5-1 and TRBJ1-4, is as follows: KAGVTQTPRYLIKTRGQQVTLSCSPISGHRSVSWYQQTPGQGLQFLFEYFSETQRNKGNFPGRFSGRQFSNSRSEMNVSTLELGDSALYLCASSLGAGSEKLFFGSGTQLSVL.

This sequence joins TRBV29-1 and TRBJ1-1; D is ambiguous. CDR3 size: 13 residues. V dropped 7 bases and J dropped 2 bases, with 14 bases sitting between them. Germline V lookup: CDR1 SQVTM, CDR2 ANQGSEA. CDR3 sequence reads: CSALWGGNTEAFF. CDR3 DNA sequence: TGCAGCGCCCTCTGGGGTGGCAACACTGAAGCTTTCTTT.

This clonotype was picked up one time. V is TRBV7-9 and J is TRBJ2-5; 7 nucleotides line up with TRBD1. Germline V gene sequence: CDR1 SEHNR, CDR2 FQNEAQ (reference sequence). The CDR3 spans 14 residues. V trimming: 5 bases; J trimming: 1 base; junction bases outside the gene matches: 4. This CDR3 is CASSRTGSQETQYF. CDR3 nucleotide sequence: TGTGCCAGCAGCCGGACAGGTTCCCAAGAGACCCAGTACTTC. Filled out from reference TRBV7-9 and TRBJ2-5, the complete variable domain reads DTGVSQNPRHKITKRGQNVTFRCDPISEHNRLYWYRQTLGQGPEFLTYFQNEAQLEKSRLLSDRFSAERPKGSFSTLEIQRTEQGDSAMYLCASSRTGSQETQYFGPGTRLLVL.

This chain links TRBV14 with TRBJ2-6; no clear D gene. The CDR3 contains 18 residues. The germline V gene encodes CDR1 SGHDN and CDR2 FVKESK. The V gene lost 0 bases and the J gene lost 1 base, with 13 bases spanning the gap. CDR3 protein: CASSQEPRKRSGANVLTF. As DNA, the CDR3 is TGTGCCAGCAGCCAAGAGCCCCGGAAGAGGTCTGGGGCCAACGTCCTGACTTTC.

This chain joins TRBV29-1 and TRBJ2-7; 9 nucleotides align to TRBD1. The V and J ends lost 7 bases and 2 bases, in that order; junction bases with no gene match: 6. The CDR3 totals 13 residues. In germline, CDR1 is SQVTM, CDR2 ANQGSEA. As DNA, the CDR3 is TGCAGCGCCCAGGGACAGGGAGCCTACGAGCAGTACTTC. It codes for CSAQGQGAYEQYF.

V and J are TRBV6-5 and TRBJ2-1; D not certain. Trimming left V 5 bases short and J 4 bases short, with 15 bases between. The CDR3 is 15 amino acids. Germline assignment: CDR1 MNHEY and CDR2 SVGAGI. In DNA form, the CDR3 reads TGTGCCAGCAGTCCGGAAGGGCCCCAATACAATGAGCAGTTCTTC. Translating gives CASSPEGPQYNEQFF.

The CDR3 loop reads CASSSYDTPEAFF. CDR3 in DNA: TGTGCCAGCAGCTCCTATGACACCCCCGAAGCTTTCTTT. V and J are TRBV5-4 and TRBJ1-1, with D unclear. From germline, CDR1 is SGHNT and CDR2 YYREEE (reference sequence). CDR3 length: 13 residues. Deletions cut 3 bases from V and 8 bases from J, with 14 bases between.

CDR3 DNA sequence: TGTGCCAGCAGCTCCGGGACTAGTGTCACAGATACGCAGTATTTT. This translates into CASSSGTSVTDTQYF. The chain couples TRBV7-9 to TRBJ2-3; TRBD2 matches 8 bases. There are 15 residues in the CDR3. In germline, CDR1 is SEHNR, CDR2 FQNEAQ (reference sequence). After removal of 4 bases from V and 2 bases from J, the junction contained 5 bases not matched to a gene.

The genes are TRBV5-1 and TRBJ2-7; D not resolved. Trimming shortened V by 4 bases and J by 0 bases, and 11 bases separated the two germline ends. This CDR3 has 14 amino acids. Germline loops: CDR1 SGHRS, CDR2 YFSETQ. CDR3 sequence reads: CASSPATTSYEQYF. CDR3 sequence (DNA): TGCGCCAGCAGCCCGGCCACGACCTCCTACGAGCAGTACTTC.

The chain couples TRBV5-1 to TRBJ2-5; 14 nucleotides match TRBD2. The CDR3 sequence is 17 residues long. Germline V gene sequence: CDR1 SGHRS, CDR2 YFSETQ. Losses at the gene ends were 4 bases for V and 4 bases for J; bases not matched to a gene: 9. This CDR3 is CASSTSTSGRARETQYF. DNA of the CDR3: TGCGCCAGCAGCACCTCGACTAGCGGGAGGGCGAGAGAGACCCAGTACTTC.

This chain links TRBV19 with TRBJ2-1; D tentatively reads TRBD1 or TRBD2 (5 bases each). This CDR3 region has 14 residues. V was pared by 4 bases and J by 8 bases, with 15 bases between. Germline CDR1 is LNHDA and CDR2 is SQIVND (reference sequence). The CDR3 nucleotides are TGTGCCAGTAGTACGGACTGGGGGAATGATGAGCAGTTCTTC. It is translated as CASSTDWGNDEQFF.

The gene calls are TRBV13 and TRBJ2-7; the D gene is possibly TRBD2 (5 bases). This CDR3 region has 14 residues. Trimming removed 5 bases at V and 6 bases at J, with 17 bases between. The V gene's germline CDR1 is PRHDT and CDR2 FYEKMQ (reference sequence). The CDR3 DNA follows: TGTGCCAGCAGCCTGTGGACTCACCGGGGCGAGCAGTACTTC. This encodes CASSLWTHRGEQYF.

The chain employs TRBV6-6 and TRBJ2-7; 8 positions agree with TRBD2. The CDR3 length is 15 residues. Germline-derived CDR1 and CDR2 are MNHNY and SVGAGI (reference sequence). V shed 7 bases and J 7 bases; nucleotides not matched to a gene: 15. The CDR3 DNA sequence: TGTGCCAGCAATCCGGGGGCGGGAGGAATGGGGGAGCAGTACTTC. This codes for CASNPGAGGMGEQYF.

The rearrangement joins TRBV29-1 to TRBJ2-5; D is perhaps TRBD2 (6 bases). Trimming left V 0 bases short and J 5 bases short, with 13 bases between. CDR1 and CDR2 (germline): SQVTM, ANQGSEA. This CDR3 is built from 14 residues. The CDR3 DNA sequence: TGCAGCGTTGAAGAGGTAGAGGGGACTGAGACCCAGTACTTC. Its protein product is CSVEEVEGTETQYF. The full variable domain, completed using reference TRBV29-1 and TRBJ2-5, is SAVISQKPSRDICQRGTSLTIQCQVDSQVTMMFWYRQQPGQSLTLIATANQGSEATYESGFVIDKFPISRPNLTFSTLTVSNMSPEDSSIYLCSVEEVEGTETQYFGPGTRLLVL.

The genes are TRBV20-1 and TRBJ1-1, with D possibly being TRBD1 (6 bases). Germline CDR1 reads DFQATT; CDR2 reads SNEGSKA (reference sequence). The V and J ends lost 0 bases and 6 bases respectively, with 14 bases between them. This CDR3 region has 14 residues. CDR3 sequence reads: CSARDRGQGPEAFF. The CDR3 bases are TGCAGTGCTAGAGATCGGGGCCAGGGGCCTGAAGCTTTCTTT.

The chain's CDR3 is CSVAGTESTDTQYF. CDR3 DNA sequence: TGCAGCGTCGCCGGGACAGAGTCCACAGATACGCAGTATTTT. This rearrangement joins TRBV29-1 to TRBJ2-3; the match to TRBD1 covers 7 bases. The CDR3 covers 14 residues. The V gene's germline CDR1 is SQVTM and CDR2 ANQGSEA. Trimming removed 6 bases from V and 2 bases from J; junction bases left unmatched: 8.

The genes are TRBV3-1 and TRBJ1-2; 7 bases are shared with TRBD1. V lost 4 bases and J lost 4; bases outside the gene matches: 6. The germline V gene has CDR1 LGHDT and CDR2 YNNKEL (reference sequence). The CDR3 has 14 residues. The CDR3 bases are TGTGCCAGCAGCCTTCGACAGGGCTCCTATGGCTACACCTTC. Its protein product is CASSLRQGSYGYTF.

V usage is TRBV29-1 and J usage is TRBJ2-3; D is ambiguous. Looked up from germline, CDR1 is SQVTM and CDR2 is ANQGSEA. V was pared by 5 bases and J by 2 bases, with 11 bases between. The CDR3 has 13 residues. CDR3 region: CSVSPGTTDTQYF. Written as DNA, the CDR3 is TGCAGCGTTAGCCCGGGCACCACAGATACGCAGTATTTT.